The entry below gives a single T cell receptor (beta chain) sequence along with its context. This specimen belongs to a study of T cell changes during pregnancy in multiple sclerosis. The germline V gene encodes CDR1 MDHEN and CDR2 SYDVKM. V was clipped by 6 bases and J by 12 bases; unmatched bases: 11. The CDR3 spans 15 residues. Method: immunoSEQ multiplex PCR; TCRdb's copy keeps in-frame clones and lacks some. The sample contains around 48,000 clones, almost 95% of which appear only once. The sample consisted of CD4+ T cells from peripheral blood mononuclear cells, taken in the second trimester of pregnancy. The sequence was collected from a female donor in good health, enrolled as a control in a pregnancy study. The chain joins TRBV28 to TRBJ1-6; TRBD1 agrees at 10 bases. Here the CDR3 reads CASSVRDRGFVPLHF. For the CDR3, the DNA is TGTGCCAGCAGCGTCCGGGACAGGGGATTTGTACCCCTCCACTTT. The complete variable domain, with remaining parts taken from reference TRBV28 and TRBJ1-6, reads DVKVTQSSRYLVKRTGEKVFLECVQDMDHENMFWYRQDPGLGLRLIYFSYDVKMKEKGDIPEGYSVSREKKERFSLILESASTNQTSMYLCASSVRDRGFVPLHFGNGTRLTVT.